Listed below are T cell receptor beta chains from one sample, sequenced in a study of HIV-infected children after antiretroviral therapy interruption. One entry per CDR3 protein, called by TCRdb with MiXCR from the 3' RACE reads. The sample records roughly 15,000 distinct CDR3 sequences, more than 3% being singletons. The source was CD45RO+ CD8+ T cells from PBMCs, pooled from several time points, collected from a donor given antiretroviral therapy, either interrupted or continuous. The receptors were sampled from a pool of human donors with HIV. The CDR3 runs from the conserved cysteine through the conserved F or W. A D gene is named only where the DNA matches it firmly. Size is omitted from some rows. Given values are once, few, many or a class for expanded clones.

d_call	v_call	clone_size	j_call	cdr3_nt	cdr3_aa
NA	TRBV4-1	few	TRBJ1-1	TGCGCCAGCAGCCAAGTAGGGGGGCCCTCAAGAGCTTTCTTT	CASSQVGGPSRAFF
TRBD1	TRBV7-8	NA	TRBJ1-4	TGTGCCAGCAGCTTGGGACAGGGGGTTTGGACTAATGAAAAACTGTTTTTT	CASSLGQGVWTNEKLFF
NA	TRBV4-1	many	TRBJ1-3	TGCGCCAGCAGCCAAGACCGGGGGACTGGAAACACCATATATTTT	CASSQDRGTGNTIYF
NA	TRBV6-6	many	TRBJ2-7	TGTGCCAGCGGTTACCGCCTTGAGGGGTCCTACGAGCAGTACTTC	CASGYRLEGSYEQYF
TRBD1	TRBV6-5	many	TRBJ2-1	TGTGCCACCCGGGACAGGGATAAGGGTGAGCAGTTCTTC	CATRDRDKGEQFF
TRBD2	TRBV20-1	medium-sized	TRBJ2-3	TGCAGTGCTAGAGTTGGCTTAGTAGCGGGAGGGCCGACAGATACGCAGTATTTT	CSARVGLVAGGPTDTQYF
NA	TRBV7-8	many	TRBJ2-1	TGTGCCAGCAGTCAAATACTTGGCCATTCCGACTTGAGCTCCTACAATGAGCAGTTCTTC	CASSQILGHSDLSSYNEQFF
NA	TRBV5-1	many	TRBJ1-1	TGCGCCAGCACCCCGGACAACGTGGACACTGAAGCTTTCTTT	CASTPDNVDTEAFF
TRBD1	TRBV5-1	many	TRBJ2-6	TGCGCCAGCAGCTTGGGACAGGGGACCTCTGGGGCCAACGTCCTGACTTTC	CASSLGQGTSGANVLTF
NA	TRBV3-1	many	TRBJ1-1	TGTGCCAGCAGCCCCTTGCAGAACACTGAAGCTTTCTTT	CASSPLQNTEAFF
TRBD2	TRBV25-1	NA	TRBJ2-2	TGTGCCAGCAGTCCACCACCTAGCGGGGGGTTCCCCGGGGAGCTGTTTTTT	CASSPPPSGGFPGELFF
NA	TRBV6-2/TRBV6-3	many	TRBJ1-4	TGTGCCAGCAGTTACTCGACTAGCCACGGGGGTAATGAAAAACTGTTTTTT	CASSYSTSHGGNEKLFF
NA	TRBV29-1	many	TRBJ2-3	TGCAGCGTTGAAGAGAGAGGCTTGAGGGGGAAAACAGATACGCAGTATTTT	CSVEERGLRGKTDTQYF
NA	TRBV20-1	many	TRBJ1-5	TGCAGTGCTAGAGATCAAAGGGAGCGTCAGCCCCAGCATTTT	CSARDQRERQPQHF